What follows describes a single T cell receptor beta chain. The data derive from a study of blood T cell repertoires in COVID-19. For the study at large: From T cells, B-cell-depleted T cells, or PBMCs came the material, which was cDNA or gDNA.

Source study methods: Cell counts per sample came from amplifying reference gene primers. TCRdb's copy holds only in-frame clones and misses some; the assay was immunoSEQ multiplex PCR. That table supplies the V and J calls and clone size; D and trimming were determined from the DNA. The sample has about 220,000 clones, roughly 90% seen once. Sequencing was performed on peripheral blood. The clonotype was recovered from a man in his thirties or forties who had recovered from COVID-19.

The CDR3: CASSLGLAGLDTQYF. CDR3 nucleotides: TGTGCCAGCAGCTTAGGGCTAGCGGGTTTAGATACGCAGTATTTT. This chain links TRBV11-3 with TRBJ2-3; TRBD2 agrees at 8 bases. The ends lost 1 base at V and 5 bases at J; junction bases unmatched: 5. Germline V CDR1 and CDR2: SGHNT, YENEEA. This CDR3 contains 15 residues.